This T cell receptor beta chain was sequenced during a study of T-cell reconstitution after alpha-beta-depleted transplantation in children. TCRbeta library preparation incorporated unique molecular identifiers. One entry per CDR3 protein results from TCRdb running MiXCR on the PCR reads. The sample lists 95,000 to 150,000 distinct CDR3 sequences, 20% to 25% occurring once. This clonotype appeared a few times. The target antigen is unknown. Study-wide results and caveats: A year had passed since transplant, and T-cell counts and diversity by then came mostly from newly produced T cells. Where some patients showed high TCRbeta diversity at day 60, it came from recipient T cells and thymic progenitors that had survived.

The CDR3 spans 13 residues. CDR1 and CDR2 from the germline V gene are SGHAT and FQNNGV. Trimming cost V 6 bases and J 13 bases; bases outside gene matches: 8. The source material was PBMCs, mostly from graft donor cells, sampled 180 days after TCRalphabeta/CD19-depleted stem cell transplant. The receptor's source is a male patient between 2 and 10 years old who had a stem cell transplant for chronic granulomatous disease, so the T cells may come from the graft donor. The genes are TRBV11-2 and TRBJ2-1; 11 bases fit TRBD2. CDR3 in amino acids: CASRKLAGGQQFF. The CDR3 region has the DNA TGTGCCAGCAGGAAATTAGCGGGAGGGCAACAGTTCTTC.